The subject of this entry is one TCR beta chain. This sample is drawn from a study of shared clonotypes between healthy human individuals. Splitting of CD4+ cells produced CD45RA+ naive and CD45RA-negative memory subsets. Germline V CDR1 and CDR2: SNHLY, FYNNEI. The CDR3 loop spans 13 amino acids. The germline V and J ends were trimmed by 6 bases and 4 bases, with 13 bases remaining between them. As handled by the study authors: ImmunoSEQ supplied junction-only sequences lacking quality scores, so filtering was different. The assay was immunoSEQ multiplex PCR, and TCRdb's table has in-frame clones only and misses some. V, J and clone size are those of that table, while D and trimming were read from the DNA. The sample carries some 1,600,000 clones, 95% to 99% recorded once.

The chain couples TRBV2 to TRBJ2-7; weak D call: TRBD1 (6 bases). This sequence originates from a man between 25 and 39 years old in good health. Sequencing was performed on naive CD4+ T cells sorted from blood. The subset: CD45RA+ positively selected. The CDR3 coding sequence is TGTGCCAGCAGCCCGGGACACCGATACGAGCAGTACTTC. It encodes CASSPGHRYEQYF.